This T cell receptor beta chain originates from a study of CD8+CD57+ T cells in acquired aplastic anemia (dated by TCRdb to between 2018 and 2020). About the investigation overall: Extracted DNA from sorted CD4+ and CD8+ cells averaged about 3.4 ug, ranging from roughly 0.17 to 30 ug. A CD8+CD57+ expansion meant a frequency higher than the mean frequency seen in healthy subjects. Results and caveats for the whole study, not just this receptor: Fewer than 35 CD8+ CDR3 sequences were found to be shared between patients and controls, but these sequences appeared to be highly expressed in patients and within the immunodominant clones of the patients. Patients and healthy controls showed no significant difference in CD8+ Simpson's diversity (P=0.060).

At the junction V is shortened by 7 bases and J by 3 bases, with 7 bases in between. There are 12 amino acids in the CDR3, from cysteine to phenylalanine inclusive. Just CDR3 DNA is preserved here, 36 bases in frame from base 1. CDR1 and CDR2, per the germline V gene (reference sequence), are SEHNR and FQNEAQ. In the case of this clonotype: Its cognate antigen has yet to be identified. Base quality data are lacking; no much larger clone is found one base away.

Profiling of TCR beta VDJ combinations and CDR3 sequences used genomic DNA as the template. An Illumina HiSeq 2000 was the platform used for TCR repertoire sequencing. The published analysis was carried out like this. Repertoire assessment relied on Simpson's diversity index, CDR3 size and DJ length profiles, and TRBV/TRBJ rearrangement plots. The most abundant DNA sequence in the deep sequencing data was defined as the immunodominant clone. CDR3 amino acid sequences were checked for sharing across subjects and were also compared against the VDJdb database and published repertoires. TCRdb passed the public sequencing reads through fastp at Q25 and MiXCR, retaining productive beta sequences. Every CDR3 protein is listed once, alongside the most common genes and DNA of its rows. These V and J calls derive from TCRdb rather than the authors' analysis. The sample contains roughly 220,000 distinct CDR3 sequences, 65% of them found a single time. Around 58% of the sample rests with the top ten.

Expansion of CD8+CD57+ cells had been shown by flow cytometry in the patients chosen for sequencing. Severe acquired aplastic anemia was diagnosed in all patients according to International Study of Aplastic Anemia and Agranulocytosis and Camitta criteria. No therapy had been received by the patients at the time of blood sampling. TCR repertoires of sorted CD4+ and CD8+ blood T cells from severe aplastic anemia patients and healthy subjects were deep-sequenced in the study. Patients were enrolled in the USA under clinicaltrials.gov protocols 00001620, 01623167, 00001397, 00071045, 00081523 and 00961064. Ficoll-Paque density gradient centrifugation was used to isolate peripheral blood mononuclear cells. CD4+ and CD8+ T cells were sorted by FACS or magnetic beads before DNA extraction.

The V gene is TRBV7-9 and the J gene is TRBJ1-5; the D segment cannot be called with confidence. The sequenced sample was sorted CD4+, CD8+, or CD8+CD57+ T cells (not recorded which) from PBMCs. The TCR was taken from a human donor with aplastic anemia. The nucleotide sequence is given as TGTGCCAGCACAGCGGACAATCAGCCCCAGCATTTT. This encodes CASTADNQPQHF.